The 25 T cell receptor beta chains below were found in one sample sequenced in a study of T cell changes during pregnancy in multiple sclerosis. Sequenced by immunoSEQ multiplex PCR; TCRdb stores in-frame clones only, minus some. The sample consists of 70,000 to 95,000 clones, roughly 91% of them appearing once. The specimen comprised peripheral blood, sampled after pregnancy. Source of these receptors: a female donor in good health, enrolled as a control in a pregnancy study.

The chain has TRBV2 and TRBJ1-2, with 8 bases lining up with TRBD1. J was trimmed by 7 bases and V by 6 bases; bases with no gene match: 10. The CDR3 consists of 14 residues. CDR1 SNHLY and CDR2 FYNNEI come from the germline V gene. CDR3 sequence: CASSPGTGWLGYTF. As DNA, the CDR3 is TGTGCCAGCAGCCCTGGGACAGGCTGGCTTGGCTACACCTTC.

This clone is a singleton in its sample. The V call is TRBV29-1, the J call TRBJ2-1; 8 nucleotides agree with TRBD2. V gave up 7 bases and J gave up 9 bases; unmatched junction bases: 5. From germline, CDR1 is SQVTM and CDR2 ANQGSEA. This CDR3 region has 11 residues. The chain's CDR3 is CSAGTSFEQFF. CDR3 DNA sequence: TGCAGCGCCGGGACTAGTTTTGAGCAGTTCTTC.

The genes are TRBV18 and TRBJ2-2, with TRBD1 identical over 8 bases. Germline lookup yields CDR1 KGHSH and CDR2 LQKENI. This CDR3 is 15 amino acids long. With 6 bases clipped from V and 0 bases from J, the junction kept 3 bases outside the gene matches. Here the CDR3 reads CASSVQGANTGELFF. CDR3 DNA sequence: TGTGCCAGCTCCGTACAGGGGGCGAACACCGGGGAGCTGTTTTTT. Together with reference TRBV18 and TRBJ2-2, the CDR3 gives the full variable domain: NAGVMQNPRHLVRRRGQEARLRCSPMKGHSHVYWYRQLPEEGLKFMVYLQKENIIDESGMPKERFSAEFPKEGPSILRIQQVVRGDSAAYFCASSVQGANTGELFFGEGSRLTVL.

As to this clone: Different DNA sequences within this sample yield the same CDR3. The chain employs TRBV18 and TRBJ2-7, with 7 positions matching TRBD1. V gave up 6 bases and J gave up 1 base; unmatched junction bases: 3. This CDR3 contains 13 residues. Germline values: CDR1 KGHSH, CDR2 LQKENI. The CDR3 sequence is CASSPGQSYEQYF. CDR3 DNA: TGTGCCAGCTCGCCGGGACAGTCCTACGAGCAGTACTTC.

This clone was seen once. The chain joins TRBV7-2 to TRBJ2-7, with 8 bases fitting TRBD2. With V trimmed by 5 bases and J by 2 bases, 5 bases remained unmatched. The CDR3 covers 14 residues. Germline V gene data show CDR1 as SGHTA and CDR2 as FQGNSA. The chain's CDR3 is CASSRSGGPYEQYF. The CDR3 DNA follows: TGTGCCAGCAGCAGGAGCGGGGGACCCTACGAGCAGTACTTC.

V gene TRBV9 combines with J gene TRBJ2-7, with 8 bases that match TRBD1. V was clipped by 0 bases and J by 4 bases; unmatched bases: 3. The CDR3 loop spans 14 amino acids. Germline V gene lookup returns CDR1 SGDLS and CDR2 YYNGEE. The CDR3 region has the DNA TGTGCCAGCAGCGTAGGGGACAGGAATTACGAGCAGTACTTC. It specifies CASSVGDRNYEQYF.

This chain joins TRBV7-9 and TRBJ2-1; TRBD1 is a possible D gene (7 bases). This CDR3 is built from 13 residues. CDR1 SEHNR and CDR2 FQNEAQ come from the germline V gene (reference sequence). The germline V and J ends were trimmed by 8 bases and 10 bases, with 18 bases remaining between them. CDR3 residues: CASDRDLMGEQFF. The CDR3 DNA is TGTGCCAGCGACAGGGACTTAATGGGGGAGCAGTTCTTC.

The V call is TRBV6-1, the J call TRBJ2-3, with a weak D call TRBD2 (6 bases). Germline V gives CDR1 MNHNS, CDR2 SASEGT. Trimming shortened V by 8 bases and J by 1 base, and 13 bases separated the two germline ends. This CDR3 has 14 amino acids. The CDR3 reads CASESGGGTDTQYF. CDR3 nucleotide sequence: TGTGCCAGCGAAAGCGGAGGGGGCACAGATACGCAGTATTTT.

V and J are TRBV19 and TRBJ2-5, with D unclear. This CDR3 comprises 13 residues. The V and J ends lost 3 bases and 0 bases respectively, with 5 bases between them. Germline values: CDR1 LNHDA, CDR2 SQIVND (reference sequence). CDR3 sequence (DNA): TGTGCCAGTAGTATTGACAACCAAGAGACCCAGTACTTC. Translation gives CASSIDNQETQYF.

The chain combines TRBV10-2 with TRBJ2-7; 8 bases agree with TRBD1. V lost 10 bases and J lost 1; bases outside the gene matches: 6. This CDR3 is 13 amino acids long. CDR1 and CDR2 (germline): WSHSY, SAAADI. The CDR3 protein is CATRTGGSYEQYF. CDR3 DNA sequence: TGCGCCACCAGAACAGGGGGTTCCTACGAGCAGTACTTC.

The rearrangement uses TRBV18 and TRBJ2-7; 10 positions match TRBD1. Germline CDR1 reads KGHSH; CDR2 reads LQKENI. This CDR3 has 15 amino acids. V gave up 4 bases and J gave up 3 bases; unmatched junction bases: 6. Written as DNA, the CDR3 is TGTGCCAGCTCACGAATCGGGACAGGGGTCTACGAGCAGTACTTC. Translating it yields CASSRIGTGVYEQYF.

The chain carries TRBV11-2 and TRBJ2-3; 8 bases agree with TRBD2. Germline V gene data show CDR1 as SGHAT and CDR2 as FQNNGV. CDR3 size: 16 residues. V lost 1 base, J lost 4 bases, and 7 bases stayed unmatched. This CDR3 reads CASSLAGLGVADTQYF. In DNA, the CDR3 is TGTGCCAGCAGCTTAGCGGGACTAGGGGTGGCAGATACGCAGTATTTT.

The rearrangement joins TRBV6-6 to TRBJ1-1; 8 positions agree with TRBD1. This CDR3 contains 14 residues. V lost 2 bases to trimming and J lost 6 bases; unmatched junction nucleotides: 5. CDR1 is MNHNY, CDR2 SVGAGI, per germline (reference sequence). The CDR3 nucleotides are TGTGCCAGCAGTTACGGACAGGGTTGGGCTGAAGCTTTCTTT. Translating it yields CASSYGQGWAEAFF.

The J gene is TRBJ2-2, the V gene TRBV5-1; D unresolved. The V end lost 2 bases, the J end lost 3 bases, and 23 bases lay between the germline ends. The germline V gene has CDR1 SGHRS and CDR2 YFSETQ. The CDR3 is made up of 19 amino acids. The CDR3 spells CASSLVALWRLPDTGELFF. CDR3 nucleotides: TGCGCCAGCAGCTTAGTTGCTTTGTGGCGGCTACCGGACACCGGGGAGCTGTTTTTT.

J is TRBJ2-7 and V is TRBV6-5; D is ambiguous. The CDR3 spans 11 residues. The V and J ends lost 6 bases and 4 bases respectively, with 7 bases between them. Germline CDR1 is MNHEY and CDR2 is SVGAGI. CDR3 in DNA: TGTGCCAGCAGATATCTATACGAGCAGTACTTC. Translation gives CASRYLYEQYF.

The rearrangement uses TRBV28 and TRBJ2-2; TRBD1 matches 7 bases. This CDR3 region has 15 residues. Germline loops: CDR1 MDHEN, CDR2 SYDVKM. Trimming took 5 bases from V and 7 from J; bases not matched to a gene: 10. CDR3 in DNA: TGTGCCAGCAGTGGGACAGTCCGTATGGTCGGGGAGCTGTTTTTT. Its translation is CASSGTVRMVGELFF.

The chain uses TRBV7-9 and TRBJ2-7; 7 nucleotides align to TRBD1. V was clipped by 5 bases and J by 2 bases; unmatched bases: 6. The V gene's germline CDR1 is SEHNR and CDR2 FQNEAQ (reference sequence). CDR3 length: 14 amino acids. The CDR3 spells CASSRTGAAYEQYF. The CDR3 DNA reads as TGTGCCAGCAGCCGAACAGGGGCCGCCTACGAGCAGTACTTC.

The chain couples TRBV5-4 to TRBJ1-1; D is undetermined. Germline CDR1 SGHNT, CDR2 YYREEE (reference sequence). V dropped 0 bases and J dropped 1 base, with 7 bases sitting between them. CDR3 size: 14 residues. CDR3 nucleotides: TGTGCCAGCAGCTTGGGCCAGGCGAACACTGAAGCTTTCTTT. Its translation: CASSLGQANTEAFF. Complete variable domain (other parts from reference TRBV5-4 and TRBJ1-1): ETGVTQSPTHLIKTRGQQVTLRCSSQSGHNTVSWYQQALGQGPQFIFQYYREEENGRGNFPPRFSGLQFPNYSSELNVNALELDDSALYLCASSLGQANTEAFFGQGTRLTVV.

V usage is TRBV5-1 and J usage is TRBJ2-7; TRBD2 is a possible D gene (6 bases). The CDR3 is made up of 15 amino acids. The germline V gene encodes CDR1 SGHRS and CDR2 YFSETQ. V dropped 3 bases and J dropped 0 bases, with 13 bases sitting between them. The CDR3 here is CASSWFAGTSYEQYF. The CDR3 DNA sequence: TGCGCCAGCAGCTGGTTTGCGGGGACCTCCTACGAGCAGTACTTC. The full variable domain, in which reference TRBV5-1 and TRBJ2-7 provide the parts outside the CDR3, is KAGVTQTPRYLIKTRGQQVTLSCSPISGHRSVSWYQQTPGQGLQFLFEYFSETQRNKGNFPGRFSGRQFSNSRSEMNVSTLELGDSALYLCASSWFAGTSYEQYFGPGTRLTVT.

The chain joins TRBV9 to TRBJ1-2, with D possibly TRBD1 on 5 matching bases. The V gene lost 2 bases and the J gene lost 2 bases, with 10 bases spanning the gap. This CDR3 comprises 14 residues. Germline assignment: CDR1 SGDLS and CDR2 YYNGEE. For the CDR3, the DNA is TGTGCCAGCAGCGTTCAGGGAATGAACTATGGCTACACCTTC. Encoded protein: CASSVQGMNYGYTF.

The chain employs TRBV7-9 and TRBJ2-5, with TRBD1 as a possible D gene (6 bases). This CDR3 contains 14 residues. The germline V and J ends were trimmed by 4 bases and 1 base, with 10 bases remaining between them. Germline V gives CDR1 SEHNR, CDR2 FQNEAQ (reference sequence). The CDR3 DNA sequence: TGTGCCAGCAGCTCGGACAGACTCCAAGAGACCCAGTACTTC. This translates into CASSSDRLQETQYF.

CDR3 bases: TGTGCCAGCAGCCCACAGGGGGCGAACACTGAAGCTTTCTTT. The encoded protein is CASSPQGANTEAFF. The V and J genes are TRBV14 and TRBJ1-1; 9 bases match TRBD1. CDR3 size: 14 residues. Germline V gene data show CDR1 as SGHDN and CDR2 as FVKESK. V was clipped by 4 bases and J by 1 base; unmatched bases: 1.

The CDR3 is CASSSQLNNEQFF. The CDR3 bases are TGTGCCAGCAGCTCCCAACTTAACAATGAGCAGTTCTTC. The chain employs TRBV7-6 and TRBJ2-1; unclear D gene. Per germline, CDR1 SGHVS and CDR2 FNYEAQ. V lost 4 bases and J 5 bases, leaving 9 bases between the germline ends. CDR3 length equals 13 residues.

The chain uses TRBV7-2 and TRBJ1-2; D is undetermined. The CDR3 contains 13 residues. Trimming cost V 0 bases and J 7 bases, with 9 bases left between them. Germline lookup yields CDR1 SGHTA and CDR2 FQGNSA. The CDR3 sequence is CASSLAGLGGYTF. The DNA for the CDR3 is TGTGCCAGCAGCTTAGCCGGACTCGGTGGCTACACCTTC. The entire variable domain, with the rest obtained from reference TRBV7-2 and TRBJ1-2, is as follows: GAGVSQSPSNKVTEKGKDVELRCDPISGHTALYWYRQSLGQGLEFLIYFQGNSAPDKSGLPSDRFSAERTGGSVSTLTIQRTQQEDSAVYLCASSLAGLGGYTFGSGTRLTVV.

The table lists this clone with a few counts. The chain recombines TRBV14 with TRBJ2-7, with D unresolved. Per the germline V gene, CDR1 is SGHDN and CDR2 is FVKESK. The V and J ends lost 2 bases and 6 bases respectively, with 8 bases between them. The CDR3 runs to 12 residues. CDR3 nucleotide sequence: TGTGCCAGCAGCCAATCCCGGGTCGAGCAGTACTTC. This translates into CASSQSRVEQYF.